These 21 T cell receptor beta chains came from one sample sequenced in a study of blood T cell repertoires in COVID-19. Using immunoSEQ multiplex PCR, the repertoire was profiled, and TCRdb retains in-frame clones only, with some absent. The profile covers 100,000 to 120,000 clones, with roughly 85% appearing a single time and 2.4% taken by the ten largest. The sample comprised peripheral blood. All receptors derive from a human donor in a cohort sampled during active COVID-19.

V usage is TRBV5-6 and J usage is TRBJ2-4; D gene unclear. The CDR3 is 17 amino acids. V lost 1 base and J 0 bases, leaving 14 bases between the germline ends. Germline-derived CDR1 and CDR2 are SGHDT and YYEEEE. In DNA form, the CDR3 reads TGTGCCAGCAGCTTGCTTCTAGAACCATTAGCCAAAAACATTCAGTACTTC. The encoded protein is CASSLLLEPLAKNIQYF.

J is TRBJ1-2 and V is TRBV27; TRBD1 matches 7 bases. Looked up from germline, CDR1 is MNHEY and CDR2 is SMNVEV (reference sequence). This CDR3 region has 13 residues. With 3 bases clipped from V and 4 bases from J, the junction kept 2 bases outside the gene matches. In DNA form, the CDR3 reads TGTGCCAGCAGTTTTTACAGGGGCTATGGCTACACCTTC. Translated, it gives CASSFYRGYGYTF.

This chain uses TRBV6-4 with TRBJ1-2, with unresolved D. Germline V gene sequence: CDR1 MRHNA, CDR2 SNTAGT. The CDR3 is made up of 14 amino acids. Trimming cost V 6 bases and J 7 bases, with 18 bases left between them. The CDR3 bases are TGTGCCAGCAGGGCATGGTGGAGAGATCGTGGCTACACCTTC. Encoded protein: CASRAWWRDRGYTF.

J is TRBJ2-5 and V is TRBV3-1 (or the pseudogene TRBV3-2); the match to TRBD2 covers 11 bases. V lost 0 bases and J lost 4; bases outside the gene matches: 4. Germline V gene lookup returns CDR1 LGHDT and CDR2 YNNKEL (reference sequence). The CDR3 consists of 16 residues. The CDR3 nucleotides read TGTGCCAGCAGCCAAGAACTAGCGGGAGTATCAGAGACCCAGTACTTC. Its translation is CASSQELAGVSETQYF.

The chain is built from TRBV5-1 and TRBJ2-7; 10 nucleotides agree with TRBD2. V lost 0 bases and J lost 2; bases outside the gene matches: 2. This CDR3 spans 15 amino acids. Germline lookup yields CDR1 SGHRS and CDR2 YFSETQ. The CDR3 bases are TGCGCCAGCAGCTTGGAGCTAGCGGGAGCCTACGAGCAGTACTTC. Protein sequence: CASSLELAGAYEQYF.

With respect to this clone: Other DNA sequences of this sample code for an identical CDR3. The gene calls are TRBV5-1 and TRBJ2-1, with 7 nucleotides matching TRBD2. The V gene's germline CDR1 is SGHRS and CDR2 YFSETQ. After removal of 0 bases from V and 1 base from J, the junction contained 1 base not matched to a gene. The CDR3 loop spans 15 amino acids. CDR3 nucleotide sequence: TGCGCCAGCAGCTTGGGAGCGGGATCCTACAATGAGCAGTTCTTC. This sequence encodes CASSLGAGSYNEQFF.

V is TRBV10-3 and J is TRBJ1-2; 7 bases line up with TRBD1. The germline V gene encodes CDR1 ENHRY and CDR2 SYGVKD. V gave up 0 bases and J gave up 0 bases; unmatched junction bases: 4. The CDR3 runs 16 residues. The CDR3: CAISESVGTANYGYTF. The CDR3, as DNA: TGTGCCATCAGTGAGTCTGTTGGGACAGCTAACTATGGCTACACCTTC.

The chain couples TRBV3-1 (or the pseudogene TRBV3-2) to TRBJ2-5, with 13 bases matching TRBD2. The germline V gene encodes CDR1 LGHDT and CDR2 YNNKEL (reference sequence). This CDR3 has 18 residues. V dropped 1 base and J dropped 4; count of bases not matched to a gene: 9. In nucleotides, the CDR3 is TGTGCCAGCAGCCAAGGGAACCAGGGACTAGCGGGGTTAGAGACCCAGTACTTC. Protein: CASSQGNQGLAGLETQYF.

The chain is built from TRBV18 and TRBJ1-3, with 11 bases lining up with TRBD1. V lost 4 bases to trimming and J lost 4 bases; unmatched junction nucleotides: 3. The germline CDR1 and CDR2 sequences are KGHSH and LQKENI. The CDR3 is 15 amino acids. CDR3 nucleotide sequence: TGTGCCAGCTCACTGGGACAGGGGGACGGAAACACCATATATTTT. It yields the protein CASSLGQGDGNTIYF.

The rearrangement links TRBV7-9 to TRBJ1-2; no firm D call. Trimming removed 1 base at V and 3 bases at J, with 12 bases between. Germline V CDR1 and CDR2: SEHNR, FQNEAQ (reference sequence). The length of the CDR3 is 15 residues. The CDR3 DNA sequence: TGTGCCAGCAGCTTAGGGCCAGACGGGTACTATGGCTACACCTTC. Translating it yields CASSLGPDGYYGYTF.

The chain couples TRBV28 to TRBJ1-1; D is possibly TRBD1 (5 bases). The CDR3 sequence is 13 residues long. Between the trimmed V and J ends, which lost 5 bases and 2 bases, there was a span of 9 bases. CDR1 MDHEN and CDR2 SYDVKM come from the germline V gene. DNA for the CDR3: TGTGCCAGCAGTCCGACAGTTAACACTGAAGCTTTCTTT. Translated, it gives CASSPTVNTEAFF.

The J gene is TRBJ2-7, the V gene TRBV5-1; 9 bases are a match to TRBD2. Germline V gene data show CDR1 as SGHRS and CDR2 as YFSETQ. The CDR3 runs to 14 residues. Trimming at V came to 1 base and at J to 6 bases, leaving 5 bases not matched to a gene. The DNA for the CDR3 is TGCGCCAGCAGCTTGATCGCGGGAGGGAGCGAGCAGTACTTC. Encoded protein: CASSLIAGGSEQYF.

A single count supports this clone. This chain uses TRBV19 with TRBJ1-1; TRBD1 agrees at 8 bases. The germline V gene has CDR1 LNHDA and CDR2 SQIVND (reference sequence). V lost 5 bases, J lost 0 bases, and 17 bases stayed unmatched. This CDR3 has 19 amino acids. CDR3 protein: CASSVIQGEWNSMNTEAFF. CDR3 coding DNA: TGTGCCAGTAGTGTAATACAGGGGGAGTGGAACTCCATGAACACTGAAGCTTTCTTT. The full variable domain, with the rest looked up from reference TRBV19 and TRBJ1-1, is DGGITQSPKYLFRKEGQNVTLSCEQNLNHDAMYWYRQDPGQGLRLIYYSQIVNDFQKGDIAEGYSVSREKKESFPLTVTSAQKNPTAFYLCASSVIQGEWNSMNTEAFFGQGTRLTVV.

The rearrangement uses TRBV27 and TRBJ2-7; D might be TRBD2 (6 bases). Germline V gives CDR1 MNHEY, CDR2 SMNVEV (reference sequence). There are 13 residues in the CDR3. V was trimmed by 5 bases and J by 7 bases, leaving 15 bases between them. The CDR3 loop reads CASSPILRGEQYF. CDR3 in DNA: TGTGCCAGCAGTCCGATTCTACGGGGGGAGCAGTACTTC.

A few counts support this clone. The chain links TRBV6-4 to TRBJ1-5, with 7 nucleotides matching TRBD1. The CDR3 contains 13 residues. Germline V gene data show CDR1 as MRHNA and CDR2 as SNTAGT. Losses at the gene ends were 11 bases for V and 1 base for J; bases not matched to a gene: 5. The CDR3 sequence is CALGGRSNQPQHF. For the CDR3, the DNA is TGTGCCTTAGGGGGCAGGAGCAATCAGCCCCAGCATTTT.

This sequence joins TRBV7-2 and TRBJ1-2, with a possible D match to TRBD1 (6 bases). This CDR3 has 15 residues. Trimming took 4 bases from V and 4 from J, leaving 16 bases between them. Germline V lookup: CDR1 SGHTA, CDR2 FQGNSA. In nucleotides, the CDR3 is TGTGCCAGCAGCTCCGGTCCGGGGGGCCGCTATGGCTACACCTTC. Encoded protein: CASSSGPGGRYGYTF.

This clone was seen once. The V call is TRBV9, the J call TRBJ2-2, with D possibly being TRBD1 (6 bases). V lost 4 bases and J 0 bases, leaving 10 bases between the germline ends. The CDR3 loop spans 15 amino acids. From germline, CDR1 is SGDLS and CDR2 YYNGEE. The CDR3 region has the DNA TGTGCCAGCAGCCGTCAGGGGACGAACACCGGGGAGCTGTTTTTT. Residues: CASSRQGTNTGELFF.

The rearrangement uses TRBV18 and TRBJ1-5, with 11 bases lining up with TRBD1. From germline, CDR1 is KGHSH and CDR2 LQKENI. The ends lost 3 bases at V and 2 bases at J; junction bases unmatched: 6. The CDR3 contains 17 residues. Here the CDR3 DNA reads TGTGCCAGCTCACCGGGACAGGGGGAACTCGGCAATCAGCCCCAGCATTTT. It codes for CASSPGQGELGNQPQHF.

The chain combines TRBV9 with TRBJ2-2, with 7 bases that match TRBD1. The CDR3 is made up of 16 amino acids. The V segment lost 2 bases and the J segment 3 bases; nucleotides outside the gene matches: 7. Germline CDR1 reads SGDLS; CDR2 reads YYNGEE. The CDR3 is CASSVGTVEDTGELFF. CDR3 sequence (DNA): TGTGCCAGCAGCGTCGGGACAGTGGAAGACACCGGGGAGCTGTTTTTT.

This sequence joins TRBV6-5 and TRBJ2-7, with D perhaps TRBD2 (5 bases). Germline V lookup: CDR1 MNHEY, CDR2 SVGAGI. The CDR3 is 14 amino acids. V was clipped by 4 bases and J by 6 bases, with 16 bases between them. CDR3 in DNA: TGTGCCAGCAGTTCTTATCTAGGGAGCAGCGAGCAGTACTTC. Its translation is CASSSYLGSSEQYF.

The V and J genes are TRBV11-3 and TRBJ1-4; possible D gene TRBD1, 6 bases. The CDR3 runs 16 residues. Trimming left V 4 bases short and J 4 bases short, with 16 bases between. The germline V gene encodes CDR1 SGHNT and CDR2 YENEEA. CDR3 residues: CASSSQGGSYNEKLFF. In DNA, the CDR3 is TGTGCCAGCAGCTCACAGGGAGGGAGTTATAATGAAAAACTGTTTTTT.